The rows below give T cell receptor beta chains drawn from one sample of a study of T cell repertoires in cytomegalovirus infection. TCRdb passed the reads through MiXCR, listing each CDR3 protein once. The sample records tens of thousands of distinct CDR3 sequences, about 20% being singletons. Antigens for these TCRs are unknown. Input material: PBMCs, sequenced either directly or after in vitro stimulation (not recorded which). The origin of the receptors is a human donor in good health (CMV status not recorded). Some clones in this sample may be carry-over from other donors' samples. The CDR3 runs from the conserved cysteine through the conserved F or W.

TRBV12-3/TRBV12-4,TRBJ2-2,13,CASSRSGTGELFF
TRBV7-9,TRBJ1-2,13,CASSLSINYGYTF
TRBV19,TRBJ1-5,15,CASSPLDRAGQPQHF
TRBV10-3,TRBJ2-7,15,CAISPRQGVAYEQYF
TRBV24-1,TRBJ2-6,14,CATDSRAGANVLTF
TRBV6-6,TRBJ2-1,15,CASTLRDTSWDEQFF
TRBV29-1,TRBJ2-3,14,CSVEGAGNTDTQYF
TRBV6-8,TRBJ2-7,14,CASSCPVGLYEQYF
TRBV7-9,TRBJ1-5,12,CASSSGSQPQHF
TRBV27,TRBJ2-3,14,CASSGRPDTDTQYF
TRBV6-5,TRBJ2-2,14,CASRWTSGTGELFF
TRBV12-3/TRBV12-4,TRBJ1-1,17,CASSLPGAGQGAREAFF
TRBV19,TRBJ2-1,18,CASSIKAGGTPFYNEQFF
TRBV12-5,TRBJ2-1,16,CASGLVKTSGYNEQFF
TRBV6-2/TRBV6-3,TRBJ2-1,19,CASSDGLAGGTGAYNEQFF
TRBV4-3,TRBJ2-1,16,CASSQDRTSDYNEQFF
TRBV7-2,TRBJ2-2,16,CASSLGGTGFTGELFF
TRBV11-2,TRBJ2-5,17,CASSPYRDREPQETQYF
TRBV2,TRBJ2-7,10,CASSEGQARF
TRBV7-2,TRBJ1-3,17,CASSLGPGHFSGNTIYF
TRBV2,TRBJ1-4,14,CASRLTGGIEKLFF
TRBV7-9,TRBJ2-3,15,CASSSWEETQDTQYF
TRBV2,TRBJ2-6,15,CASSAPSSGANVLTF
TRBV15,TRBJ1-2,17,CATSRDPYAGLVYGYTF
TRBV6-1,TRBJ2-7,15,CATKGAGATLYEQYF
TRBV18,TRBJ1-4,14,CASSRVGLDEKLFF
TRBV6-1,TRBJ1-1,14,CASSEEWGHLQAFF
TRBV30,TRBJ2-5,15,CAWSTATGGRETQYF
TRBV7-2,TRBJ2-7,15,CASSQQWGGPNEQYF
TRBV27,TRBJ2-7,12,CASSFGLGEQYF
TRBV18,TRBJ2-1,14,CASSPPSRGNEQFF
TRBV15,TRBJ2-3,16,CATSRDPGLVLDTQYF
TRBV5-1,TRBJ2-1,14,CASSLLAGVVEQFF
TRBV7-6,TRBJ2-3,15,CASSLESGRIDTQYF
TRBV7-9,TRBJ2-1,12,CASSLGPDEQFF
TRBV6-2/TRBV6-3,TRBJ2-3,15,CASNRRAGITDTQYF
TRBV4-3,TRBJ2-3,14,CASSHQRGVDTQYF
TRBV12-5,TRBJ2-1,16,CASAPPRLAGVNEQFF
TRBV28,TRBJ1-5,14,CASRVGRNNQPQHF
TRBV7-2,TRBJ2-7,15,CASSFIAGGLYEQYF
TRBV19,TRBJ2-1,13,CASKGLADNEQFF
TRBV5-1,TRBJ2-1,12,CASSLEYNEQFF
TRBV9,TRBJ2-1,16,CASSALPADSYNEQFF
TRBV29-1,TRBJ2-1,16,CSVEGMSGSSYNEQFF
TRBV7-9,TRBJ1-1,13,CASSLAQRDEAFF
TRBV12-3/TRBV12-4,TRBJ2-3,14,CATRRGTGKDTQYF
TRBV5-6,TRBJ2-1,16,CASSHFRLAVRYEQFF
TRBV5-5,TRBJ1-4,14,CASSLPAGGPKLFF
TRBV11-1,TRBJ1-2,15,CASSLDATAFDGYTF
TRBV3-1,TRBJ2-1,15,CASSPTGTSYNEQFF
TRBV5-4,TRBJ2-1,15,CASTLGPSVYNEQFF
TRBV24-1,TRBJ2-5,15,CATSDGAEFRETQYF
TRBV7-8,TRBJ2-3,15,CASSPPLASTDTQYF
TRBV24-1,TRBJ1-5,14,CATSDPRVGQPQHF
TRBV4-1,TRBJ2-7,16,CASSHRPGTVGYEQYF
TRBV7-6,TRBJ1-1,13,CASRRQGGTEAFF
TRBV11-2,TRBJ2-2,16,CASSLELAGNTGELFF
TRBV24-1,TRBJ2-3,18,CATSDFQGASQMGDTQYF
TRBV2,TRBJ2-5,15,CASSFRQGVGETQYF